This entry lists 25 T cell receptor beta chains sequenced from one sample in a study of identical twins. MiXCR was run by TCRdb on the 5' RACE reads, yielding one entry per CDR3 protein. The data hold roughly 1.6 million distinct CDR3 sequences, with around 33% observed a single time. What was sequenced was cord blood. The receptors were sampled from a newborn girl in good health.

The rearrangement uses TRBV20-1 and TRBJ2-1; 9 positions agree with TRBD2. The DNA end lines up better with TRBJ2-7; the J call may be wrong. There are 15 residues in the CDR3. Germline V gives CDR1 DFQATT, CDR2 SNEGSKA (reference sequence). CDR3: CSARPLAGTYNEQYF. As DNA, the CDR3 is TGCAGTGCTAGGCCCCTAGCGGGGACCTACAATGAGCAGTACTTC.

In this sample, this clonotype turned up a few times. J is TRBJ1-2 and V is TRBV9; D is uncertain. This CDR3 spans 15 amino acids. The V gene's germline CDR1 is SGDLS and CDR2 YYNGEE. V was cut by 0 bases and J by 4 bases, with 13 bases left in between. DNA for the CDR3: TGTGCCAGCAGCGTAGTTTCAGGAATCCCCTATGGCTACACCTTC. Protein: CASSVVSGIPYGYTF.

The genes are TRBV3-1 and TRBJ1-2, with D unclear. CDR1 and CDR2 (germline): LGHDT, YNNKEL (reference sequence). V was cut by 4 bases and J by 2 bases, with 8 bases left in between. The CDR3 contains 13 residues. The CDR3 sequence: CASSPIRNYGYTF. CDR3 bases: TGTGCCAGCAGCCCCATCCGCAACTATGGCTACACCTTC. The full variable domain, completed using reference TRBV3-1 and TRBJ1-2, is DTAVSQTPKYLVTQMGNDKSIKCEQNLGHDTMYWYKQDSKKFLKIMFSYNNKELIINETVPNRFSPKSPDKAHLNLHINSLELGDSAVYFCASSPIRNYGYTFGSGTRLTVV.

This clonotype occurred many times. The V and J genes are TRBV28 and TRBJ2-7; TRBD1 matches at 7 bases. This CDR3 region has 14 residues. CDR1 MDHEN and CDR2 SYDVKM come from the germline V gene. V trimming: 3 bases; J trimming: 2 bases; junction bases outside the gene matches: 4. CDR3 DNA sequence: TGTGCCAGCAGTTTGCCAGGGGGTCCCTACGAGCAGTACTTC. Its translation is CASSLPGGPYEQYF.

The chain uses TRBV20-1 and TRBJ2-1; D is possibly TRBD1 (5 bases). The germline V gene encodes CDR1 DFQATT and CDR2 SNEGSKA (reference sequence). The V end was cut by 6 bases, the J end by 1 base, with 16 bases between. This CDR3 region has 15 residues. CDR3 coding DNA: TGCAGTGCCCCACCTGCTAGGGGTTCCTACAATGAGCAGTTCTTC. It translates to CSAPPARGSYNEQFF.

This clonotype came up many times. V is TRBV3-1 and J is TRBJ2-1; 8 bases align to TRBD2. The CDR3 has 16 amino acids. CDR1 LGHDT and CDR2 YNNKEL come from the germline V gene (reference sequence). Trimming cost V 1 base and J 7 bases; bases outside gene matches: 9. The CDR3 nucleotides are TGTGCCAGCAGCCAAGTGCGGTTAGCGGGAAGGAATGAGCAGTTCTTC. Amino acids: CASSQVRLAGRNEQFF.

This rearrangement joins TRBV25-1 to TRBJ2-3; 7 nucleotides align to TRBD2. Germline V gene sequence: CDR1 MGHDK, CDR2 SYGVNS. This CDR3 is 15 amino acids long. Trimming took 4 bases from V and 6 from J; bases not matched to a gene: 10. The DNA for the CDR3 is TGTGCCAGCAGTGTGACGGGAGGCGGTGGGGATACGCAGTATTTT. Protein: CASSVTGGGGDTQYF.

Remarks on this clonotype: The conserved phenylalanine or tryptophan is not found at the CDR3 terminus, so this likely reflects a read error. In DNA form, the CDR3 reads TGTGCCAGCAGTTTTAGTCCCGGGACAGTATATGAGCAGTTCTAC. Protein: CASSFSPGTVYEQFY. The rearrangement uses TRBV12-3 or TRBV12-4 and TRBJ2-1; TRBD1 matches at 7 bases. The length of the CDR3 is 15 residues. V lost 3 bases, J lost 8 bases, and 10 bases stayed unmatched.

This rearrangement joins TRBV5-1 to TRBJ2-7; 8 bases are shared with TRBD1. The junction had 7 bases not matched to a gene; V was cut back by 7 bases and J by 4 bases. The CDR3 length is 13 residues. Per the germline V gene, CDR1 is SGHRS and CDR2 is YFSETQ. As DNA, the CDR3 is TGCGCCAGCTCCGGGACAGGACTATACGAGCAGTACTTC. This encodes CASSGTGLYEQYF.

V is TRBV5-1 and J is TRBJ2-3, with unresolved D. Germline CDR1 and CDR2: SGHRS and YFSETQ. Between the trimmed V and J ends, which lost 7 bases and 2 bases, there was a span of 14 bases. This CDR3 comprises 14 residues. As DNA, the CDR3 is TGCGCCAGCGGCCGGCTCGGCGACACAGATACGCAGTATTTT. Residues: CASGRLGDTDTQYF.

At least ten counts were recorded for this clonotype. The chain joins TRBV4-2 to TRBJ2-7; D is possibly TRBD1 (5 bases). There are 15 residues in the CDR3. Germline V gene sequence: CDR1 LGHNA, CDR2 YNFKEQ. V dropped 4 bases and J dropped 0 bases, with 13 bases sitting between them. CDR3 protein: CASSPRVTSSYEQYF. CDR3 sequence (DNA): TGTGCCAGCAGCCCCAGGGTTACGAGCTCCTACGAGCAGTACTTC.

The V gene is TRBV4-1, the J gene TRBJ1-2; the D is unclear. Looked up from germline, CDR1 is MGHRA and CDR2 is YSYEKL. V was cut by 0 bases and J by 3 bases, with 11 bases left in between. This CDR3 comprises 15 residues. As DNA, the CDR3 is TGCGCCAGCAGCCAAGATAGTCCCGGGGACTATGGCTACACCTTC. Amino acids: CASSQDSPGDYGYTF.

This clonotype was counted only a few times. The gene calls are TRBV6-1 and TRBJ1-2; a possible D gene is TRBD1 (5 bases). V was clipped by 6 bases and J by 2 bases, with 16 bases between them. CDR1 is MNHNS, CDR2 SASEGT, per germline. The CDR3 sequence is 15 residues long. The CDR3 is CASREGSTRNYGYTF. The CDR3 bases are TGTGCCAGCAGGGAGGGGAGCACTAGAAACTATGGCTACACCTTC.

This clonotype occurred a few times. The CDR3 protein is CASSTSKSQRQYF. The CDR3 region has the DNA TGTGCCAGCAGCACGTCCAAATCACAGCGGCAGTACTTC. The J gene is TRBJ2-4, the V gene TRBV27; D perhaps matches TRBD2 (5 bases). Germline lookup yields CDR1 MNHEY and CDR2 SMNVEV (reference sequence). CDR3 length equals 13 residues. The V end was cut by 6 bases, the J end by 13 bases, with 19 bases between.

Notes on this clonotype: One end of the junction varies from germline; a read error may be responsible. The chain recombines TRBV24-1 with TRBJ1-4, with TRBD1 as a possible D gene (6 bases). The CDR3 loop spans 15 amino acids. Germline CDR1 reads KGHDR; CDR2 reads SFDVKD. The CDR3 coding sequence is TGTGCCACCAGTGATAGCAGGGGAAGGGATGAAAGACTGTTTTTT. This encodes CATSDSRGRDERLFF.

V and J are TRBV18 and TRBJ2-5; D uncertain. This CDR3 comprises 16 residues. With 4 bases removed from V and 4 bases from J, the gap between germline ends came to 19 bases. The germline V gene encodes CDR1 KGHSH and CDR2 LQKENI. The CDR3 DNA follows: TGTGCCAGCTCACTCCGGACCGCCAACCAAGGAGAGACCCAGTACTTC. The encoded protein is CASSLRTANQGETQYF.

V is TRBV20-1 and J is TRBJ2-5; no definite D call. Trimming shortened V by 8 bases and J by 1 base, and 8 bases separated the two germline ends. This CDR3 region has 11 residues. CDR1 and CDR2 from the germline V gene are DFQATT and SNEGSKA (reference sequence). The CDR3 sequence is CSWTAQETQYF. CDR3 DNA sequence: TGCAGTTGGACGGCCCAAGAGACCCAGTACTTC.

The J gene is TRBJ1-5, the V gene TRBV6-2 or TRBV6-3; D is possibly TRBD1 (6 bases). The CDR3 totals 16 residues. The ends were cut back, 2 bases at V and 5 bases at J, with 16 bases in the middle. Germline V CDR1 and CDR2: MNHEY, SVGEGT. The CDR3 sequence: CASSYNWGLMYQPQHF. The DNA for the CDR3 is TGTGCCAGCAGTTACAACTGGGGGCTGATGTATCAGCCCCAGCATTTT.

The gene calls are TRBV6-1 and TRBJ2-3; D ambiguous. This CDR3 is 13 amino acids long. The ends were cut back, 6 bases at V and 2 bases at J, with 9 bases in the middle. The germline V gene has CDR1 MNHNS and CDR2 SASEGT. The DNA for the CDR3 is TGTGCCAGCAGGGAGACGGCCACAGATACGCAGTATTTT. Encoded protein: CASRETATDTQYF.

The chain carries TRBV18 and TRBJ1-1; 8 nucleotides line up with TRBD1. This CDR3 region has 15 residues. J was trimmed by 1 base and V by 4 bases; bases with no gene match: 5. In germline, CDR1 is KGHSH, CDR2 LQKENI. Here the CDR3 reads CASSRPGTGNTEAFF. DNA for the CDR3: TGTGCCAGCTCACGTCCCGGGACAGGGAACACTGAAGCTTTCTTT.

This clonotype was recorded many times. This chain joins TRBV6-5 and TRBJ2-1; D is uncertain. This CDR3 comprises 11 residues. Between the trimmed V and J ends, which lost 8 bases and 9 bases, there was a span of 11 bases. Germline values: CDR1 MNHEY, CDR2 SVGAGI. CDR3 sequence: CASRAGLEQFF. In DNA, the CDR3 is TGTGCCAGCCGCGCCGGGCTTGAGCAGTTCTTC.

The rearrangement uses TRBV27 and TRBJ2-1; no clear D gene. Germline V gene data show CDR1 as MNHEY and CDR2 as SMNVEV (reference sequence). The V gene lost 6 bases and the J gene lost 9 bases, with 12 bases spanning the gap. This CDR3 region has 12 residues. This CDR3 is CASRWGFGEQFF. The CDR3 DNA reads TGTGCCAGCAGGTGGGGTTTCGGTGAGCAGTTCTTC.

The rearrangement links TRBV25-1 to TRBJ2-1; TRBD2 agrees at 7 bases. The CDR3 sequence is 17 residues long. J lost 5 bases, V lost 0 bases, and 10 bases had no gene match. The germline gives CDR1 MGHDK, CDR2 SYGVNS. DNA of the CDR3: TGTGCCAGCAGTGAATATATCGGGGAGGGGATTAACAATGAGCAGTTCTTC. Its protein is CASSEYIGEGINNEQFF.

The J gene is TRBJ1-2, the V gene TRBV28; D is ambiguous. Germline-derived CDR1 and CDR2 are MDHEN and SYDVKM. The CDR3 is made up of 13 amino acids. V was clipped by 1 base and J by 9 bases, with 12 bases between them. The CDR3 is CASSLFGVGSYTF. DNA for the CDR3: TGTGCCAGCAGTTTATTCGGTGTTGGAAGCTACACCTTC.

In this sample, this clonotype turned up a few times. V is TRBV5-6 and J is TRBJ1-4; 7 nucleotides agree with TRBD1. This CDR3 comprises 16 residues. Unmatched junction bases numbered 6, after V lost 4 bases and J lost 0 bases. Germline CDR1 SGHDT, CDR2 YYEEEE. This CDR3 is CASSRQGPATNEKLFF. CDR3 DNA sequence: TGTGCCAGCAGCCGACAGGGACCGGCAACTAATGAAAAACTGTTTTTT.